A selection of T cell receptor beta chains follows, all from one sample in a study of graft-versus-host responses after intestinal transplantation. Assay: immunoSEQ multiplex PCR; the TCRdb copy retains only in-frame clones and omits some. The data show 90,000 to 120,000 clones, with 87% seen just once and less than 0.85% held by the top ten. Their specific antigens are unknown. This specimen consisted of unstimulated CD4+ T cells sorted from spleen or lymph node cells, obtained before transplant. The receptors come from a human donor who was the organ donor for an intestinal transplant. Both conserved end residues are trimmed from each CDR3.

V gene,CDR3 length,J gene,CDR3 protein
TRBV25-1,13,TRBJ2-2,ARIATSGNTGELF
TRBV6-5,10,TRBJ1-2,ASSFWGEGYT
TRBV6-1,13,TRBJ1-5,ASSVDRVSNQPQH
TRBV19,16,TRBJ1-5,ASSTRTGRKESNQPQH
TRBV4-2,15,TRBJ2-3,ASKGLAVGRSTDTQY
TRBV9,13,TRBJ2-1,ASSVDPGSYNEQF
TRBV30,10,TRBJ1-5,AWSVLGQPQH
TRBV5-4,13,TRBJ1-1,ASSLAGTSNTEAF
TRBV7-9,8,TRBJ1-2,ASSFYGYT
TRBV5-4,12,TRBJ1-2,ASSLRGGDYGYT
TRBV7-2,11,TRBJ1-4,ASSLGRGEKLF
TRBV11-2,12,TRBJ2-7,ASSPLLFGYEQY
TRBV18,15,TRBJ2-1,ASSPPGTSGRNNEQF
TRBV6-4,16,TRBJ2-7,ASALLLAGGPGRYEQY
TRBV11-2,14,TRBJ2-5,ASAGLAGRVRETQY
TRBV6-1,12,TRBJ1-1,ASRGNIRNTEAF
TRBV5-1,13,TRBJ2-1,ASSPGTGGYNEQF
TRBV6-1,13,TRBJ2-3,ASGSVWRGTDTQY
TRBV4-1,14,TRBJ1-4,ASSQDWAGPVEKLF
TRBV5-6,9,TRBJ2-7,ASSLNLEQY
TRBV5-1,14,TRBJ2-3,ASSLAPGEGTDTQY
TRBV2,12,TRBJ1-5,ASSEWGPNQPQH
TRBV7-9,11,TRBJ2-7,ASSPGAGYEQY
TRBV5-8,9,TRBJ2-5,ASSLSETQY
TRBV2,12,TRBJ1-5,ASSPQGNDQPQH
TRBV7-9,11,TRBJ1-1,ASSNWTGTEAF
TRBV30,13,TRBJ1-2,ASPTYRDRVSGYT
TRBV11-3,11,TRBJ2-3,ASSFAETDTQY
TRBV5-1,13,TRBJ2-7,ASSRSGTASYEQY
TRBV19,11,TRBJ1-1,ASRDRGSTEAF
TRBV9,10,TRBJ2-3,ASSVSGDTQY
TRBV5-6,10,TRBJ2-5,ASSLGRETQY
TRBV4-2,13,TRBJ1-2,ASSQDPRTGGTYT
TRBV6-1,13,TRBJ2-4,ASREQGGSKNIQY
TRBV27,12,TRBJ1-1,ASSFRQGFTEAF
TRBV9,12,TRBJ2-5,ASSRTGGGETQY
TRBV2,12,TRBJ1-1,ASRPPGSGSEAF
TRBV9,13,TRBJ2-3,ASSVAGQGGDTQY
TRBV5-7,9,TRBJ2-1,ASLLYGEQF
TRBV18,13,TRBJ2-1,ASSLRQRGGNEQF
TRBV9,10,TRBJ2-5,ASSVGDETQY
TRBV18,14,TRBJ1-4,ASSPPGVRPNEKLF
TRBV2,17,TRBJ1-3,ASSGYLTRQVSSGNTIY
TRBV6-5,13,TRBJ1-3,ASSYGTAQLDTIY
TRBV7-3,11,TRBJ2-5,ASSLEARKTQY
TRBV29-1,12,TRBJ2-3,SVVRQGMTDTQY
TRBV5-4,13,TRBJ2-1,ASSLGGAQNNEQF
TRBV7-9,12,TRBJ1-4,ASSFGRTGEKLF
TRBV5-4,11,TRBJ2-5,ASSFLMGRTQY
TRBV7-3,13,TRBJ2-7,ASSLRTGTIYEQY
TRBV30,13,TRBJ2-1,AWGIGLAGRNEQF
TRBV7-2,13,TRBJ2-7,ASSFFSGWVYEQY
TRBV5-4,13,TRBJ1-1,ASSYGTQRDTEAF
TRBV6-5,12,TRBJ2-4,ASSPQEGLNIQY
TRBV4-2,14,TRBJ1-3,ASSQDLNSPGNTIY